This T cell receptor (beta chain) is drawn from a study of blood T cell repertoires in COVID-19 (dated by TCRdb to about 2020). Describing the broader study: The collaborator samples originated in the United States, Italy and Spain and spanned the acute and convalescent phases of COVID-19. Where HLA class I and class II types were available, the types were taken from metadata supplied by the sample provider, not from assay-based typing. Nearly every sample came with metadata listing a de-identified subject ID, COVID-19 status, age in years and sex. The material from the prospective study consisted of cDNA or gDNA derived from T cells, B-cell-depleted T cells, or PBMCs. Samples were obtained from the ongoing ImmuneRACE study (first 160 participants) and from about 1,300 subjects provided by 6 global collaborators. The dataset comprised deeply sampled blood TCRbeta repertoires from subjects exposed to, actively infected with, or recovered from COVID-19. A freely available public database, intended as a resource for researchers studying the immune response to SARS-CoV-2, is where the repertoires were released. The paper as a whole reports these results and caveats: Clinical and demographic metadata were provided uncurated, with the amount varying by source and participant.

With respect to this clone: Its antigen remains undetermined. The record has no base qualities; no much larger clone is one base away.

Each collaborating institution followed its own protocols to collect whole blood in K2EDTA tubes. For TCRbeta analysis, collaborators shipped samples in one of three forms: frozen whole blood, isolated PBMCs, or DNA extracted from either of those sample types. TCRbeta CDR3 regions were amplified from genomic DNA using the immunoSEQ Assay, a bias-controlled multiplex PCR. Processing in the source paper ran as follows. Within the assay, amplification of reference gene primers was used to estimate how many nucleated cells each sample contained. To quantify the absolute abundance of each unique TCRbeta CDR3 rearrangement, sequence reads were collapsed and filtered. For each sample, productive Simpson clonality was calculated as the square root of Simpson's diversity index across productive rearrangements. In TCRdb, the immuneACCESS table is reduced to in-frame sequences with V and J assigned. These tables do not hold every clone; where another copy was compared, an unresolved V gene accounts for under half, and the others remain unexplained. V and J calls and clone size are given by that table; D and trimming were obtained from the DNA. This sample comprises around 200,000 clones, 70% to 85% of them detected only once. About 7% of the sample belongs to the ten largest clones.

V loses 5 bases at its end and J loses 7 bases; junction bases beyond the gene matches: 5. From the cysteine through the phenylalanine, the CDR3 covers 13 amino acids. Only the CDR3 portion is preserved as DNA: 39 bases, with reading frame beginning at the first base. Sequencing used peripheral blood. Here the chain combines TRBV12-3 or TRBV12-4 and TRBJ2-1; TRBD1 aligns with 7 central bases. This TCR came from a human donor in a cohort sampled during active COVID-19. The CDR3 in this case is CASSPSTGNEQFF. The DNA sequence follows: TGTGCCAGCAGTCCTTCGACAGGGAATGAGCAGTTCTTC.